This TCR beta chain was documented in a study of cytomegalovirus exposure and HLA in healthy donors. Study findings and constraints: In vitro, three CMV-associated chains proved specific for CMV antigens.

Remarks on this clone: Its target is not known.

Between the trimmed V and J ends, which lost 5 bases and 6 bases, there was a span of 5 bases. Per the germline V gene, CDR1 is SEHNR and CDR2 is FQNEAQ (reference sequence). The CDR3 sequence is 10 residues long. With 60 Vbeta and 13 Jbeta primers, the PCR was carried out. The protocol was immunoSEQ multiplex PCR, while the TCRdb copy is restricted to in-frame clones and leaves out a portion. This table has roughly 100,000 clones, approximately 77% appearing once. The source material was PBMCs. This TCR derives from a woman in her thirties or forties in good health and CMV-seronegative. The V call is TRBV7-9, the J call TRBJ2-7; D possibly corresponds to TRBD1 (5 bases). The CDR3 DNA reads TGTGCCAGCAGCGGGGCCGAGCAGTACTTC. Protein: CASSGAEQYF.